This T cell receptor beta chain emerged from a study of molecular identifiers for immune sequencing clone quantification. The CDR3 sequence is 13 residues long. Germline CDR1 is GTSNPN and CDR2 is SVGIG (reference sequence). Preparation of naive CD8 libraries involved about 18,000 to 1,000,000 sorted cells and 10%, 30% or 50% RNA. CD8+CD4-CCR7+CD45RA+ cells were sorted as naive CD8 T cells. The bulk TCR libraries were made with methods described before and with listed TCR primers. Each CDR3 protein gets one entry after TCRdb re-called the PCR reads with MiXCR. The sample has roughly 630,000 distinct CDR3 sequences, 25% seen once; the top ten hold about 0.81%. As for this clonotype: A clone one base away is much larger, so this may be a read error.

Sequenced material: naive CD8+ T cells from blood, with Jurkat cell RNA spiked in. The sample's subset: FACS-sorted CD8+CD4-CCR7+CD45RA+ naive T cells. This sequence joins TRBV30 and TRBJ2-1; D is unresolved. The clonotype was recovered from a human donor in good health. Some libraries in this study had Jurkat cell RNA spiked in. CDR3 sequence (DNA): TGTGCCTGGAGTGTCGGCAGTAACAAAGAGCAGTTCTTC. Its protein product is CAWSVGSNKEQFF.